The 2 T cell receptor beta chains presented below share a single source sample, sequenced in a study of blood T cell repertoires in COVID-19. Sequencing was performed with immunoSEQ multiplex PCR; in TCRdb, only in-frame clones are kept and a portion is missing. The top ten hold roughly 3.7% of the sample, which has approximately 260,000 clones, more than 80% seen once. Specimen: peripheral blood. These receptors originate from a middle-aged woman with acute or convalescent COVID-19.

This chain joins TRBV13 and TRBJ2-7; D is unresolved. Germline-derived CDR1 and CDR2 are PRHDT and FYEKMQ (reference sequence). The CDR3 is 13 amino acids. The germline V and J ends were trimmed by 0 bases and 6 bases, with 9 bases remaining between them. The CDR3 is CASSLGLVREQYV. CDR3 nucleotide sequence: TGTGCCAGCAGCTTAGGCCTTGTCCGCGAGCAGTACGTC.

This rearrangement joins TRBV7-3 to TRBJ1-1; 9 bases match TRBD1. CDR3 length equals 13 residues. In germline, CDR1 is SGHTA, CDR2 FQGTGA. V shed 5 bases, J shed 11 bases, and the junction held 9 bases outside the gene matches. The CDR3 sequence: CASSPDRTGAAFF. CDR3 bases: TGTGCCAGCAGCCCCGATAGGACAGGGGCGGCTTTCTTT.